This T cell receptor (beta chain) was obtained from a study of beta chain features in type 1 diabetes (dated by TCRdb to 2016 to 2019). With regard to the full study: Patients and healthy donors did not differ in mean age, gender distribution, total cell number or subset yield. A total of over 90,000,000 sorted cells were examined across all samples, and a strong correlation was observed between cell number per subset and RNA yield. In the study, recently diagnosed type 1 diabetes patients and matched healthy donors were compared on the TCRB repertoires of their sorted circulating CD4+ T cell subsets. Regulatory and stem cell-like memory subsets were obtained from only 8 patients and about 8 healthy donors, while naive and central memory subsets were obtained from all 28 donors.

V gives up 2 bases and J gives up 7 bases, and the segment between their germline ends measures 15 bases. The CDR3 numbers 14 residues from cysteine through phenylalanine. Kept here is only the CDR3 DNA, which spans 42 bases and is read in frame from base 1. The germline V gene specifies MNHEY as CDR1 and SVGAGI as CDR2. The paper as a whole reports these results and caveats: Fewer insertions and more nucleotide deletions at VDJ recombination sites were observed in patients with type 1 diabetes, implying thymic rearrangement abnormalities. Sequencing cDNA rather than genomic DNA could over-represent highly expressing activated cells, although activation and CD3 levels did not differ between groups. Type 1 diabetes patients showed a moderate but significant shortening of TCRB CDR3 length in all four CD4+ subsets. Because the HLA sub-analyses included only small numbers of individuals, any influence of HLA type on TCRB rearrangement was left unresolved. Shorter templates might have been favored by PCR, but patient and control samples were amplified and corrected together, so both groups would have been affected equally by any skew. Naive, central memory and regulatory TCRB repertoires appeared to be more alike among patients than among healthy donors.

All of the isolated RNA was reverse transcribed with the High Capacity cDNA Reverse Transcription Kit, so expressed TCRB transcripts were sequenced. Deep immunoSEQ sequencing was applied to naive, central memory and regulatory T cell samples, giving an average of approximately 3.8 million total reads per sample. Sorted cells were lysed in RLT buffer, and RNA was extracted using DNase-treated RNeasy Micro or Mini kits according to cell number. Each cell subset was processed separately to prevent cross-contamination, with patient and healthy donor samples processed together. The immunoSEQ multiplex PCR was used to amplify TCRB sequences from cDNA, generating 87-bp fragments that spanned the CDR3 region. The amplicons were sequenced using the Illumina HiSeq platform. The authors processed their data as follows. PCR bias was corrected computationally using synthetic template baselines, and reads within Hamming distance 2 were collapsed, with unmergeable singletons discarded. Reads were aligned to IMGT to assign V, D and J genes, CDR3 length, and insertions or deletions at six rearrangement sites. Clonotype counts were normalized to sorted cell number within each subset before computing true diversity and Gini coefficients with the tcR R package. The overlap coefficient, calculated on TCRB nucleotide sequences, was used to quantify repertoire sharing. Here the immuneACCESS table is served through TCRdb, limited to in-frame sequences with V and J called. Missing clones are a known gap in these copies; in checked studies unresolved V genes cover under half, and the rest lacks a known reason. V and J calls and clone size come straight from that table; D and trimming were deduced from the DNA. The sample profile shows a few hundred thousand clones; 8.5% to 10% of them were found once. Roughly 0.54% of the sample is taken by the ten largest.

The table lists this clone with a few counts. The specificity of this receptor is unknown. Base quality data are lacking; no much larger clone is found one base away. From each donor, a single peripheral blood sample of around 120 mL on average was drawn into heparinised tubes. A BD FACSAria II and a panel including CD45RO, CCR7, CD25, CD127, CD95 and CD27 were used to sort naive, central memory, regulatory and stem cell-like memory CD4+ T cells. A purity above 95% was achieved for all sorted populations. PBMCs were separated immediately by Lymphoprep density gradient centrifugation and were stained directly, without being cultured. To minimize batch effects, samples were stained and sorted in pairs, one healthy donor with one patient per experiment.

The sample consisted of central memory CD4+ T cells from blood. The TCR was taken from a man aged 30-40 years with type 1 diabetes. The rearrangement joined TRBV6-5 to TRBJ2-7; TRBD2 is perhaps the D gene, given 6 matching bases. The CDR3 protein is CASSYAGSREEQYF. Read as DNA, the sequence is TGTGCCAGCAGTTACGCGGGGTCCCGAGAGGAGCAGTACTTC.